A selection of T cell receptor beta chains follows, all from one sample in a study of spatial heterogeneity in lung cancer. Via MiXCR, TCRdb re-called the 5' RACE reads, giving one row per CDR3 protein. This table holds 35,000 to 50,000 distinct CDR3 sequences, 22% found once. Specimen: PBMCs, collected at follow-up. Receptors originate from a female donor with early-stage non-small cell lung cancer. CDR3s include the opening cysteine and the closing phenylalanine or tryptophan. Each record gives: CDR3 length, V gene, clone size, D gene, J gene, CDR3 protein, CDR3 DNA. A D gene is named only where the DNA matches it firmly. The size of a clone is reported for some rows only, either as once, few or many, or as a class for expanded clones.

13	TRBV14	many	-	TRBJ2-1	CASSHRVGNEQFF	TGTGCCAGCAGCCACAGGGTTGGAAATGAGCAGTTCTTC
21	TRBV12-2	many	-	TRBJ1-5	CASLGQTGSGLRIYSNQPQHF	TGTGCAAGCTTAGGACAGACAGGATCGGGCCTCAGGATCTATAGCAATCAGCCCCAGCATTTT
16	TRBV5-1	many	TRBD2	TRBJ2-2	CASSLSWTRATGELFF	TGCGCCAGCAGCTTGTCTTGGACTAGGGCCACCGGGGAGCTGTTTTTT
16	TRBV5-1	many	TRBD2	TRBJ2-2	CASSPTGLAGAGELFF	TGCGCCAGCAGCCCTACAGGACTAGCGGGAGCCGGGGAGCTGTTTTTT
12	TRBV12-5	many	-	TRBJ1-2	CASGGEASQISF	TGTGCTAGTGGCGGCGAGGCCAGTCAAATTTCCTTC
15	TRBV6-6	many	-	TRBJ1-2	CASSGAGTGNYGYTF	TGTGCCAGCAGTGGGGCCGGGACGGGGAACTATGGCTACACCTTC
13	TRBV3-1	many	-	TRBJ1-1	CASSRRVDTEAFF	TGTGCCAGCAGCCGGAGGGTCGACACTGAAGCTTTCTTT
14	TRBV18	-	-	TRBJ2-5	CASSPTREQETQYF	TGTGCCAGCTCACCAACCCGGGAACAAGAGACCCAGTACTTC
12	TRBV7-9	few	-	TRBJ1-2	CASSLQDYGYTF	TGTGCCAGCAGCTTACAGGACTATGGCTACACCTTC
15	TRBV7-2	few	TRBD2	TRBJ2-3	CASSRVAGNTDTQYF	TGTGCCAGCAGCCGCGTAGCGGGAAACACAGATACGCAGTATTTT
14	TRBV5-1	-	-	TRBJ2-2	CASSLGGGPGELFF	TGCGCCAGCAGCTTGGGTGGAGGTCCCGGGGAGCTGTTTTTT
14	TRBV11-2	-	-	TRBJ2-7	CASSPIRGGYEQYF	TGTGCCAGCAGCCCGATTAGGGGAGGTTACGAGCAGTACTTC
13	TRBV9	many	-	TRBJ1-1	CASSVAPNTEAFF	TGTGCCAGCAGCGTAGCTCCGAACACTGAAGCTTTCTTT
14	TRBV20-1	few	TRBD2	TRBJ2-1	CSAPPLASKHEQFF	TGCAGTGCCCCACCACTAGCGTCAAAACATGAGCAGTTCTTC
15	TRBV24-1	few	TRBD2	TRBJ2-1	CATSGAAGADNEQFF	TGTGCCACCAGTGGGGCGGCGGGAGCCGACAATGAGCAGTTCTTC
14	TRBV9	-	-	TRBJ1-3	CASSVEGNENTIYF	TGTGCCAGCAGCGTAGAAGGGAATGAAAACACCATATATTTT
12	TRBV20-1	-	-	TRBJ2-5	CSASFPEETQYF	TGCAGTGCTAGCTTCCCAGAGGAGACCCAGTACTTC
12	TRBV12-3/TRBV12-4	-	-	TRBJ1-5	CASSLGPAAQHF	TGTGCCAGCAGTTTAGGTCCGGCGGCCCAGCATTTT
15	TRBV5-5	many	-	TRBJ2-1	CASSLILASYNEQFF	TGTGCCAGCAGCTTGATTCTAGCCTCCTACAATGAGCAGTTCTTC
14	TRBV15	-	-	TRBJ2-3	CATSRVNSPDTQYF	TGTGCCACCAGCAGAGTTAACTCCCCAGATACGCAGTATTTT
14	TRBV20-1	-	TRBD1	TRBJ1-5	CSAIVDRGNQPQHF	TGCAGTGCTATCGTGGACAGGGGCAATCAGCCCCAGCATTTT
15	TRBV2	-	TRBD1	TRBJ2-3	CAIRSASQGADTQYF	TGTGCCATCCGTTCGGCCTCCCAGGGGGCAGATACGCAGTATTTT
13	TRBV5-6	many	-	TRBJ1-5	CASSLGQGRPQHF	TGTGCCAGCAGCTTGGGTCAGGGTCGGCCCCAGCATTTT
20	TRBV3-1	many	TRBD2	TRBJ2-6	CASSRGQTSGSSSGANVLTF	TGTGCCAGCAGCCGAGGCCAAACTAGCGGGAGTTCCTCTGGGGCCAACGTCCTGACTTTC
15	TRBV20-1	many	TRBD1	TRBJ2-5	CSARDGTALRETQYF	TGCAGTGCTAGAGACGGGACAGCCCTGAGGGAGACCCAGTACTTC
12	TRBV20-1	many	-	TRBJ2-4	CSARGRGNIQYF	TGCAGTGCTAGAGGCCGAGGAAACATTCAGTACTTC
15	TRBV11-1	many	TRBD1	TRBJ2-2	CASSPGTGATGELFF	TGTGCCAGCAGCCCCGGGACAGGGGCAACCGGGGAGCTGTTTTTT
16	TRBV4-1	-	TRBD1	TRBJ1-5	CASSQFQDRGHQPQHF	TGCGCCAGCAGCCAATTTCAGGACAGGGGCCATCAGCCCCAGCATTTT
13	TRBV7-9	-	-	TRBJ2-1	CASRGLTYNEQFF	TGTGCCAGCAGGGGGTTAACCTACAATGAGCAGTTCTTC